Listed below are T cell receptor beta chains from one sample, sequenced in a study of T cell responses to AZD1222 COVID-19 vaccine. Repertoires were generated with immunoSEQ multiplex PCR, while TCRdb's copy carries only in-frame clones and drops some. The data show 150,000 or so clones, with about 89% seen just once and 1% to 1.5% held by the top ten. Sequencing used peripheral blood, obtained 28 days after the second AZD1222 dose. The receptor source for this set is an adult who received the AZD1222 COVID-19 vaccine. Each CDR3 is given with its conserved first and last residue. D genes are given only for firm matches. For some rows the clone size is stated as once, few or many, or as a class when expanded; others skip it.

TRBJ1-2,.,14,.,TRBV25-1,CASSESGIWYGYTF,TGTGCCAGCAGTGAATCAGGGATTTGGTATGGCTACACCTTC
TRBJ1-1,.,14,.,TRBV3-1/TRBV3-2,CASSRTPDNTEAFF,TGTGCCAGCAGCCGCACTCCAGATAACACTGAAGCTTTCTTT
TRBJ2-3,few,14,TRBD2,TRBV2,CAGRLAGGRDTQYF,TGTGCCGGAAGATTAGCGGGAGGGAGAGATACGCAGTATTTT
TRBJ1-2,.,17,.,TRBV4-3,CASSQSGLNRANYGYTF,TGCGCCAGCAGCCAAAGTGGCCTGAACAGGGCTAACTATGGCTACACCTTC
TRBJ1-2,.,12,.,TRBV12-3/TRBV12-4,CASTTPPHGYTF,TGTGCCAGCACCACCCCCCCCCATGGCTACACCTTC
TRBJ2-5,.,15,TRBD1,TRBV28,CASSKQQGAGETQYF,TGTGCCAGCAGTAAACAACAGGGGGCAGGGGAGACCCAGTACTTC
TRBJ2-3,.,17,TRBD1,TRBV7-8,CASSAPTGGWGTDTQYF,TGTGCCAGCAGCGCCCCGACAGGGGGGTGGGGCACAGATACGCAGTATTTT
TRBJ2-1,.,14,TRBD2,TRBV9,CASSVAPGGSEQFF,TGTGCCAGCAGCGTAGCCCCGGGGGGTAGTGAGCAGTTCTTC
TRBJ2-7,.,14,.,TRBV7-9,CASSLDGGGYEQYF,TGTGCCAGCAGCTTAGACGGGGGCGGGTACGAGCAGTACTTC
TRBJ1-1,.,16,.,TRBV11-2,CASSSLLGTGNTEAFF,TGTGCCAGCAGCTCCCTACTTGGGACTGGGAACACTGAAGCTTTCTTT
TRBJ1-4,.,15,.,TRBV7-2,CASSPQGSLDEKLFF,TGTGCCAGCAGCCCCCAGGGGTCCCTGGATGAAAAACTGTTTTTT
TRBJ1-2,once,13,TRBD1,TRBV3-1/TRBV3-2,CASSQQGARGYTF,TGTGCCAGCAGCCAACAGGGGGCTAGGGGCTACACCTTC
TRBJ1-2,.,14,TRBD1,TRBV19,CASASGQGYYGYTF,TGTGCCAGCGCTTCGGGACAGGGATACTATGGCTACACCTTC
TRBJ1-2,.,16,.,TRBV4-2,CASSRSRDGGSYGYTF,TGTGCCAGCAGCCGTTCTAGGGACGGAGGGAGCTATGGCTACACCTTC
TRBJ2-7,.,13,.,TRBV7-9,CASSPGVYYEQYF,TGTGCCAGCAGCCCGGGGGTTTACTACGAGCAGTACTTC
TRBJ2-1,.,16,.,TRBV19,CASSIQMFSSYNEQFF,TGTGCCAGTAGTATTCAGATGTTTAGCTCCTACAATGAGCAGTTCTTC
TRBJ2-1,.,16,.,TRBV7-2,CASSLAGAGTYNEQFF,TGTGCCAGCAGCTTAGCGGGGGCGGGGACCTACAATGAGCAGTTCTTC
TRBJ1-4,once,15,TRBD1,TRBV7-2,CASSSQGALNEKLFF,TGTGCCAGCAGTAGCCAGGGGGCCCTTAATGAAAAACTGTTTTTT
TRBJ1-2,.,14,.,TRBV27,CASSPRELYLGYTF,TGTGCCAGCAGTCCCAGGGAGCTATACCTTGGCTACACCTTC
TRBJ2-2,.,17,TRBD2,TRBV28,CASSFSAASGNTGELFF,TGTGCCAGCAGTTTCAGTGCGGCTAGCGGGAACACCGGGGAGCTGTTTTTT
TRBJ2-1,few,13,TRBD2,TRBV7-2,CASSAGLDNEQFF,TGTGCCAGCAGCGCAGGACTAGACAATGAGCAGTTCTTC
TRBJ1-2,once,13,.,TRBV4-3,CASSQDLTPGYTF,TGCGCCAGCAGCCAAGACCTAACGCCGGGCTACACCTTC
TRBJ1-4,.,15,TRBD1,TRBV27,CASSFRQGWVEKLFF,TGTGCCAGCAGTTTCCGACAGGGGTGGGTTGAAAAACTGTTTTTT
TRBJ1-6,.,16,.,TRBV23-1,CASSQQGPPGSSPLHF,TGCGCCAGCAGTCAGCAGGGTCCCCCTGGTAGTTCACCCCTCCACTTT
TRBJ2-1,few,13,TRBD1,TRBV10-1,CASSGSGGHEQFF,TGCGCCAGCAGTGGCTCAGGGGGCCATGAGCAGTTCTTC
TRBJ2-3,.,15,.,TRBV10-1,CASSEGAFTTDTQYF,TGCGCCAGCAGTGAAGGGGCGTTTACCACAGATACGCAGTATTTT
TRBJ2-5,.,15,TRBD1,TRBV5-4,CASSPRTGSQETQYF,TGTGCCAGCAGCCCTAGGACAGGAAGCCAAGAGACCCAGTACTTC
TRBJ2-3,.,13,.,TRBV7-3,CASSPFLGDTQYF,TGTGCCAGCAGCCCTTTTTTGGGAGATACGCAGTATTTT
TRBJ1-6,.,20,.,TRBV15,CATSTTSEGGRTFRNSPLHF,TGTGCCACCAGCACCACCTCCGAGGGGGGCAGGACGTTTAGGAATTCACCCCTCCACTTT
TRBJ1-1,.,16,TRBD1,TRBV3-1/TRBV3-2,CASKATGGAGNTEAFF,TGTGCCAGCAAGGCAACAGGGGGCGCGGGGAACACTGAAGCTTTCTTT
TRBJ2-1,.,18,TRBD2,TRBV6-2/TRBV6-3,CASSYPRPGLAYGDEQFF,TGTGCCAGCAGTTACCCTAGGCCGGGACTAGCTTACGGGGATGAGCAGTTCTTC
TRBJ2-3,.,13,TRBD2,TRBV2,CASREREPDTQYF,TGTGCCAGCAGGGAGCGGGAACCGGATACGCAGTATTTT
TRBJ2-3,few,13,.,TRBV4-3,CASSHQVTDTQYF,TGCGCCAGCAGCCATCAGGTCACAGATACGCAGTATTTT
TRBJ2-2,.,14,.,TRBV27,CASSLYGGTGELFF,TGTGCCAGCAGTTTATATGGGGGCACCGGGGAGCTGTTTTTT